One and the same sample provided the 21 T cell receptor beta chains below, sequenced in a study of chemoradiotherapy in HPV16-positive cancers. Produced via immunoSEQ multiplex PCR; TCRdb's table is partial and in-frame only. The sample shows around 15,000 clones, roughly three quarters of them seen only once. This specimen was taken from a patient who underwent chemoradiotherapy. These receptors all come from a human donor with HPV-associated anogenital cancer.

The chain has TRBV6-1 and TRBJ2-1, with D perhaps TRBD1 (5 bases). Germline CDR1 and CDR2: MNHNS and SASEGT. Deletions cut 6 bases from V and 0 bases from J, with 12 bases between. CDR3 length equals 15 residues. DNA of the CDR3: TGTGCCAGCAGAAAGACAGATAACTCCTACAATGAGCAGTTCTTC. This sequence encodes CASRKTDNSYNEQFF.

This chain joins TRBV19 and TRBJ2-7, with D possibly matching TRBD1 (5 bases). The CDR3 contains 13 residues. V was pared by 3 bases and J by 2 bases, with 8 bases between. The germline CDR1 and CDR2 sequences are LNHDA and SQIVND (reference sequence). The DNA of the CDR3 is TGTGCCAGTAGTATTGGACATCCCTACGAGCAGTACTTC. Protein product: CASSIGHPYEQYF.

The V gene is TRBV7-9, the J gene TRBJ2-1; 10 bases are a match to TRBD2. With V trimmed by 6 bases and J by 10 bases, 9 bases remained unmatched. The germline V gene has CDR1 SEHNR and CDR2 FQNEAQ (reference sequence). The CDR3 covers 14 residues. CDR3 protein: CASSRASGGAEQFF. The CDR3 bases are TGTGCCAGCAGTCGCGCCAGCGGGGGGGCGGAGCAGTTCTTC.

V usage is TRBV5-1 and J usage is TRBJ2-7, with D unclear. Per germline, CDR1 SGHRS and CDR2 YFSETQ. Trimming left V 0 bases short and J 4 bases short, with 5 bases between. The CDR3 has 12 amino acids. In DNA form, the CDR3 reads TGCGCCAGCAGCTTGGTATCGTACGAGCAGTACTTC. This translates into CASSLVSYEQYF. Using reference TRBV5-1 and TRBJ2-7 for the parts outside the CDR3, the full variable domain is KAGVTQTPRYLIKTRGQQVTLSCSPISGHRSVSWYQQTPGQGLQFLFEYFSETQRNKGNFPGRFSGRQFSNSRSEMNVSTLELGDSALYLCASSLVSYEQYFGPGTRLTVT.

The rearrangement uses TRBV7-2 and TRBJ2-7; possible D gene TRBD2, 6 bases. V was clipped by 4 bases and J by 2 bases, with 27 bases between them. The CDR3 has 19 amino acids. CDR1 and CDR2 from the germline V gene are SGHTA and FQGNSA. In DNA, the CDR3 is TGTGCCAGCAGCTCTAGGAGGGGCAGGGCAGGTACCAATCCCTACGAGCAGTACTTC. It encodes CASSSRRGRAGTNPYEQYF.

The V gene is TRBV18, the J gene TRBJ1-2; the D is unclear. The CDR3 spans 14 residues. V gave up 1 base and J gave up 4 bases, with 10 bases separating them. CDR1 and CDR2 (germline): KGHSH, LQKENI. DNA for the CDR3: TGTGCCAGCTCACCACAGGTGGGATCCTATGGCTACACCTTC. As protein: CASSPQVGSYGYTF.

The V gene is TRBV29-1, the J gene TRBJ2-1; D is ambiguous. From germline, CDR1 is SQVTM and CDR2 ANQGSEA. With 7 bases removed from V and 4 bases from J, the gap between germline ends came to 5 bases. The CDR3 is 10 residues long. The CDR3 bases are TGCAGCGCCTGGTACAATGAGCAGTTCTTC. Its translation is CSAWYNEQFF.

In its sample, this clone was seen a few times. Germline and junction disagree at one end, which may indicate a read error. CDR3 sequence reads: CASGERARF. The CDR3 region has the DNA TGTGCCAGCGGGGAGCGGGCTCGGTTT. The chain combines TRBV2 with TRBJ1-1, with D unresolved. The CDR3 runs 9 residues. Germline V gene lookup returns CDR1 SNHLY and CDR2 FYNNEI. The full variable domain, completed using reference TRBV2 and TRBJ1-1, is EPEVTQTPSHQVTQMGQEVILRCVPISNHLYFYWYRQILGQKVEFLVSFYNNEISEKSEIFDDQFSVERPDGSNFTLKIRSTKLEDSAMYFCASGERARFGQGTRLTVV.

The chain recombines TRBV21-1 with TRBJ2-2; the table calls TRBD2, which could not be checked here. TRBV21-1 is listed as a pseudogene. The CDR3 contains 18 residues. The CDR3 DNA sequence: TGTGCCAGCAGCAAAGGATGTAGCGGGGGGGGACCCACCGGGGAGCTGTTTTTT. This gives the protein CASSKGCSGGGPTGELFF.

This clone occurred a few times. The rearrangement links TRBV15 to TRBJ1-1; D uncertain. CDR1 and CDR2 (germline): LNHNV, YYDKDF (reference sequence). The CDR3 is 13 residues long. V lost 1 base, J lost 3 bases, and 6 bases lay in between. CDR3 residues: CATSRGGDTEAFF. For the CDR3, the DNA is TGTGCCACCAGCAGAGGCGGGGACACTGAAGCTTTCTTT.

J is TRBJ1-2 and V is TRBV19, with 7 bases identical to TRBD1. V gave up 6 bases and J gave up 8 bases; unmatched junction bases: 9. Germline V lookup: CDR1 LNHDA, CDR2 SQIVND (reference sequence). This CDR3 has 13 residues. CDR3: CASSLQGVEGYTF. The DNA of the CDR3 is TGTGCCAGTAGCCTCCAGGGGGTGGAGGGCTACACCTTC.

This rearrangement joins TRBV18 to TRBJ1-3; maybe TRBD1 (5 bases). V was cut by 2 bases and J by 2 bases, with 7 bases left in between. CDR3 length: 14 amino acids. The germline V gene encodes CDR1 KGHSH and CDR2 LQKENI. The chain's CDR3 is CASSPGGTGNTIYF. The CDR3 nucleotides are TGTGCCAGCTCACCAGGGGGAACTGGAAACACCATATATTTT.

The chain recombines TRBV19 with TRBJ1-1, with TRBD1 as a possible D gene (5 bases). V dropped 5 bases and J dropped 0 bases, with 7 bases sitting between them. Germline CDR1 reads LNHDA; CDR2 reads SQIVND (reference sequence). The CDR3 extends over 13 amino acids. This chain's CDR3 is CASSLGVNTEAFF. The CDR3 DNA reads TGTGCCAGTAGTCTGGGGGTGAACACTGAAGCTTTCTTT.

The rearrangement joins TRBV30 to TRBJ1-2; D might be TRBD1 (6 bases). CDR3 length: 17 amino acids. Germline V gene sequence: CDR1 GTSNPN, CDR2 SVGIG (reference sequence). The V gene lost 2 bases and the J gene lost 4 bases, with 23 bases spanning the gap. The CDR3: CAWSNALGGGNRYGYTF. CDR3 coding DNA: TGTGCCTGGAGTAACGCACTAGGGGGGGGGAACCGCTATGGCTACACCTTC.

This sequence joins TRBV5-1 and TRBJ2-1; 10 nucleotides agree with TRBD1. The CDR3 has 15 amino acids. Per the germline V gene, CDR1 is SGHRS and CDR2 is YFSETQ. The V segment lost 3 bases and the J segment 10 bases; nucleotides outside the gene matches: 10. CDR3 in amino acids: CASSSRDRGLMEQFF. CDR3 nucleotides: TGCGCCAGCAGCTCCCGGGACAGGGGCCTTATGGAGCAGTTCTTC.

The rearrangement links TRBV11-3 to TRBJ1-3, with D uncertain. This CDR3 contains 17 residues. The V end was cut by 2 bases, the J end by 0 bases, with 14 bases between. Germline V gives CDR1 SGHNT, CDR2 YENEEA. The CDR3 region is CASSLITPQSSGNTIYF. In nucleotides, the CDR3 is TGTGCCAGCAGCTTAATCACACCACAGAGCTCTGGAAACACCATATATTTT.

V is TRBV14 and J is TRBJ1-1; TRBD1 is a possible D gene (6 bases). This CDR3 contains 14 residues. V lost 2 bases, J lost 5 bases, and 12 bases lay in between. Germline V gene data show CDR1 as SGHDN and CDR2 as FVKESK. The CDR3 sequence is CASSQLQGRTEAFF. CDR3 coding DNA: TGTGCCAGCAGCCAACTCCAGGGGAGGACTGAAGCTTTCTTT.

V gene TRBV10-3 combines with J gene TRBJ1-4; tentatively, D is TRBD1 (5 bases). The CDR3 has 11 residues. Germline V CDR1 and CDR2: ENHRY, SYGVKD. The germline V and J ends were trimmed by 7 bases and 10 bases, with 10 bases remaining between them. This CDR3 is CAIMGGGKLFF. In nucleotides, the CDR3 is TGTGCCATCATGGGCGGGGGAAAACTGTTTTTT.

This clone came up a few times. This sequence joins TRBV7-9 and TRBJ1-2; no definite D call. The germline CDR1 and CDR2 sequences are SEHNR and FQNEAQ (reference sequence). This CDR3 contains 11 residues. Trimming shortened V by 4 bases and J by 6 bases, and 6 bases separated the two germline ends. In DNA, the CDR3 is TGTGCCAGCAGCTCCCGTGATGGCTACACCTTC. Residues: CASSSRDGYTF.

The CDR3 reads CSASTESQHF. CDR3 coding DNA: TGCAGTGCTTCAACAGAGAGCCAGCATTTT. The chain couples TRBV20-1 to TRBJ1-5; unclear D gene. The V end lost 5 bases, the J end lost 12 bases, and 11 bases lay between the germline ends. The V gene's germline CDR1 is DFQATT and CDR2 SNEGSKA (reference sequence). The CDR3 is 10 amino acids.

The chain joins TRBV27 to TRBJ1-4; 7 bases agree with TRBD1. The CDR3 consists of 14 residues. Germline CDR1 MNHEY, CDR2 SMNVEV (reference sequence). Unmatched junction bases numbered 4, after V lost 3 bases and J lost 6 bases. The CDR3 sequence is CASSFVGGYEKLFF. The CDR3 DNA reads TGTGCCAGCAGTTTTGTAGGGGGCTATGAAAAACTGTTTTTT.